Included here is one TCR beta chain sequence, with context. This clonotype was seen just once. Its specific antigen is unknown. One base away there is no much larger clone; base qualities are not given. One read offers little support. This beta chain is a stray read from a library made for alpha chains; its abundance is not meaningful. The CDR3 holds 16 amino acids from the cysteine to the phenylalanine. Just the 48-base CDR3 DNA is kept, in frame starting at base 1. CDR1 and CDR2, looked up from the germline V gene, are MDHEN and SYDVKM. V and J lose 5 bases and 6 bases, and a span of 20 bases separates them. The time point label corresponds to: sample taken at primary tumor resection. The donors were around 69 patients from the lung TRACERx cohort who had early-stage, untreated non-small cell lung cancer. Whole RNA extracted from tumor and nontumor lung tissue, or from cryopreserved PBMC samples, was used for TCR sequencing without cell sorting. Only patients for whom sufficient RNA was available from at least two tumor regions were selected for TCR sequencing. Before selection, tumor and adjacent nontumor lung specimens were reviewed by a lung pathologist.

Library preparation employed 5' RACE. This sample was sequenced with a NextSeq 500. In the TCR library protocol, a unique molecular identifier was attached to each TCR cDNA molecule so that PCR and sequencing errors could be corrected. Processing in the source paper ran as follows. TCR identification, UMI-based error correction and CDR3 extraction were all carried out with Decombinator tools. Expanded TCRs were defined as those above a frequency of 2 per 1,000, corresponding to the top 1% of the tumor frequency distribution. Expanded tumor TCRs statistically deemed absent (corrected P<0.05) from at least one tumor region were classed as regional, and all other expanded tumor TCRs were classed as ubiquitous. Rényi diversity was computed with the R vegan package after subsampling each repertoire 100 times to 5,000 TCRs. To build CDR3 similarity networks, amino acid triplet string-kernel similarity was used, and CDR3s were connected when their pairwise similarity was above 0.82. The public reads were quality trimmed at Q25 with fastp and then assembled into clones with MiXCR by TCRdb, keeping productive beta chains. Every CDR3 protein is listed once, alongside the most common genes and DNA of its rows. The V and J calls and clone size are TCRdb's, not the authors'. For this sample the table gives about 2,200 distinct CDR3 sequences, of which 35% to 40% were detected only once. The ten largest make up roughly 25% of the sample.

The data derive from a study of spatial heterogeneity in lung cancer (dated by TCRdb to about 2019). Study-level background: More beta-chain than alpha-chain transcripts were consistently detected, likely reflecting higher beta-chain transcript abundance. At surgery, around 200 tumor regions, 64 matched nontumor lung samples and 45 to 60 PBMC samples were TCR-sequenced for both alpha and beta chains. TCR transcript counts in tumor regions correlated strongly with a T cell transcriptional module score from matched bulk RNA-seq. The study linked features of the TCR repertoire to counts of nonsynonymous mutations, which were determined by whole-exome sequencing of tumor tissue. The study quantitatively compared TCR alpha and beta repertoires across multiple tumor regions, matched nontumor lung and blood in non-small cell lung cancer. In the raw uncorrected reads, each unique combination of TCR and UMI appeared on average more than ten times. Beyond this particular receptor, the publication reports: A correlation was observed between the number of expanded intratumoral alpha and beta TCRs and the tumor nonsynonymous mutation count. Counts of ubiquitous and regional expanded TCRs were found to correlate with counts of ubiquitous and regional nonsynonymous mutations, respectively. Estimated TCR-seq coverage of tumor T cells was only about 7.4% for alpha chains and about 12% for beta chains. Additional single-cell paired TCR alpha and beta sequencing was considered necessary to confirm, at a functional level, the hypothesis that regional TCRs recognize regional mutations.

The source of this sequence is a male donor with early-stage non-small cell lung cancer. The sequence links TRBV28 to TRBJ1-5; the D region possibly corresponds to TRBD1 (5 bases align). This specimen consisted of lung tumor tissue, obtained at surgery. The sequence in DNA is TGTGCCAGCAGTCGGCTCGGAAGGGGAGGAGGTCAGCCCCAGCATTTT. Translated, it gives CASSRLGRGGGQPQHF.